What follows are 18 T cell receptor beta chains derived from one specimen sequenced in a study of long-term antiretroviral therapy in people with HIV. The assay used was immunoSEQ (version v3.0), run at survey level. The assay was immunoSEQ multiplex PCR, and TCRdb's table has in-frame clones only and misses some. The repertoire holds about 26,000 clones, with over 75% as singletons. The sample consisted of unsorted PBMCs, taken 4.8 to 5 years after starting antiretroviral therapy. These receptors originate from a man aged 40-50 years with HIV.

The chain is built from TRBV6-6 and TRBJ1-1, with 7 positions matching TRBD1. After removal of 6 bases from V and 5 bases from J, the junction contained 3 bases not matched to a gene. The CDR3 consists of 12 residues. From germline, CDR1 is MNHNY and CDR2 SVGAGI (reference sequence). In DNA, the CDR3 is TGTGCCAGCAGCTTACAGGGGACTGAAGCTTTCTTT. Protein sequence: CASSLQGTEAFF.

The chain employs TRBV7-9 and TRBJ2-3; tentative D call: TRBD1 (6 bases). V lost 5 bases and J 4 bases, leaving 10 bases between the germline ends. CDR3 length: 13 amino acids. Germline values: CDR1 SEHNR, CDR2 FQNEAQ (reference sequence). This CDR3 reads CASSRNRADTQYF. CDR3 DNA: TGTGCCAGCAGCAGAAACAGGGCAGATACGCAGTATTTT.

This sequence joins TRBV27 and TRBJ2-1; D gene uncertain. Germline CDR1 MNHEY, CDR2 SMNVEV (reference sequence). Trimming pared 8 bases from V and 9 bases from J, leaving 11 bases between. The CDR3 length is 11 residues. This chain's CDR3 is CASGLRGEQFF. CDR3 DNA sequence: TGTGCCAGCGGCCTCCGTGGTGAGCAGTTCTTC.

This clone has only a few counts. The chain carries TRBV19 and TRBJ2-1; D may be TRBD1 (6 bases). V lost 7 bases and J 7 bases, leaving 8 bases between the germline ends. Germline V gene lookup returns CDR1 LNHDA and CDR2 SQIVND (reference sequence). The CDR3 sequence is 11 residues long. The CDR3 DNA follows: TGTGCCAGTAATCAGGGGAATGAGCAGTTCTTC. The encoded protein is CASNQGNEQFF. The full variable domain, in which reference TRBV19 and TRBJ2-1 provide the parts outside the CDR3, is DGGITQSPKYLFRKEGQNVTLSCEQNLNHDAMYWYRQDPGQGLRLIYYSQIVNDFQKGDIAEGYSVSREKKESFPLTVTSAQKNPTAFYLCASNQGNEQFFGPGTRLTVL.

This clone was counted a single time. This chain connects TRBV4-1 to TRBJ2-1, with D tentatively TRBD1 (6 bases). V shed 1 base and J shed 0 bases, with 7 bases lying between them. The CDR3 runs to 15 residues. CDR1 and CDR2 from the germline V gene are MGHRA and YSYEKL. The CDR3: CASSQGRGSYNEQFF. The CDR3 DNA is TGCGCCAGCAGCCAAGGCAGGGGCTCCTACAATGAGCAGTTCTTC.

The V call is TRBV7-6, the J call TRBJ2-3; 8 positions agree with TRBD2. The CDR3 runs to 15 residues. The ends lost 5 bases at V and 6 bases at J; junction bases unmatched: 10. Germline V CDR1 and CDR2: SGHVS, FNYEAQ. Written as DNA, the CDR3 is TGTGCCAGCAGCCTAGGGGGGAGCGGGGGTGATACGCAGTATTTT. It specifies CASSLGGSGGDTQYF.

The CDR3 sequence is CASIPRGTSGGTNTGELFF. CDR3 bases: TGTGCCAGCATCCCGAGGGGGACTAGCGGGGGAACGAACACCGGGGAGCTGTTTTTT. This sequence joins TRBV13 and TRBJ2-2, with 14 bases matching TRBD2. The CDR3 covers 19 residues. Looked up from germline, CDR1 is PRHDT and CDR2 is FYEKMQ (reference sequence). Germline trimming cut 7 bases from V and 0 bases from J; bases unmatched to any gene: 10.

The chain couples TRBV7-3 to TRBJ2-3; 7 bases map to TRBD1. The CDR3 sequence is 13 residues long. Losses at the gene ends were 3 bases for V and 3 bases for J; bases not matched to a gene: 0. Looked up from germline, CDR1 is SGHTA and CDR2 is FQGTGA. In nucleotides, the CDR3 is TGTGCCAGCAGCTTGACAGGGACAGATACGCAGTATTTT. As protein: CASSLTGTDTQYF.

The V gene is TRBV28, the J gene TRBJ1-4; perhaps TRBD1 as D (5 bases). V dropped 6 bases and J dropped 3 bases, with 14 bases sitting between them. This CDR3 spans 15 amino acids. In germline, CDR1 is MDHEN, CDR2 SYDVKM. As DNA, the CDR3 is TGTGCCAGCAGGGGGACGGGAGCATCTAATGAAAAACTGTTTTTT. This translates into CASRGTGASNEKLFF.

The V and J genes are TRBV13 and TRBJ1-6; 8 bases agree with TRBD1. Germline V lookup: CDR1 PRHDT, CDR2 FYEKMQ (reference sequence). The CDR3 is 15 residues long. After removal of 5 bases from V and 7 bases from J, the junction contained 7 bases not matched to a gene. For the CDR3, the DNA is TGTGCCAGCAGCCGCGGACAGGGAGAAAATTCACCCCTCCACTTT. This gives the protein CASSRGQGENSPLHF.

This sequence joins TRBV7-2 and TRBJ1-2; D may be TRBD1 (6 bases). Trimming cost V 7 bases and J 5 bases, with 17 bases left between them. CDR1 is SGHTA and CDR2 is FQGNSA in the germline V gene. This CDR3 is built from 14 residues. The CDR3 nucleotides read TGTGCCAGCACCCGCGGGGACACGGGTTATGGCTACACCTTC. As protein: CASTRGDTGYGYTF.

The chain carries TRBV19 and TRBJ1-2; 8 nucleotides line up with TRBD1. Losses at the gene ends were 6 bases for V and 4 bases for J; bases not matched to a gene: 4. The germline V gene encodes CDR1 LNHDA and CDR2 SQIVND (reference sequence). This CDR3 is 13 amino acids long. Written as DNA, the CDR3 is TGTGCCAGTAGACCAGACAGGGGCTATGGCTACACCTTC. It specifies CASRPDRGYGYTF.

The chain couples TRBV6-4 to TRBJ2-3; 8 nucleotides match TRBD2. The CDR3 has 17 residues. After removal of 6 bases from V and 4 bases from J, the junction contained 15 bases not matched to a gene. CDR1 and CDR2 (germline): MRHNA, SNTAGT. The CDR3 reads CASSEEPAGGLADTQYF. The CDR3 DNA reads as TGTGCCAGCAGCGAGGAACCCGCGGGAGGTCTGGCAGATACGCAGTATTTT.

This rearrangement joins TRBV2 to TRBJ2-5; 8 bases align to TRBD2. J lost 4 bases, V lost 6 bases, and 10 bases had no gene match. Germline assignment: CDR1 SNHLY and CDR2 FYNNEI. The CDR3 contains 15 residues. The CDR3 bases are TGTGCCAGCAGGCCGCCGGGAGGGGGAAGAGAGACCCAGTACTTC. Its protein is CASRPPGGGRETQYF.

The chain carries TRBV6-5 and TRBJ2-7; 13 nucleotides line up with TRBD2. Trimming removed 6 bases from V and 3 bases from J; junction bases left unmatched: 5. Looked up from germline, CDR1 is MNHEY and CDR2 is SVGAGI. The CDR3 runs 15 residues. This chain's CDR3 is CASRSGTSGNYEQYF. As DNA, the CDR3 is TGTGCCAGCAGGTCCGGGACTAGCGGGAACTACGAGCAGTACTTC.

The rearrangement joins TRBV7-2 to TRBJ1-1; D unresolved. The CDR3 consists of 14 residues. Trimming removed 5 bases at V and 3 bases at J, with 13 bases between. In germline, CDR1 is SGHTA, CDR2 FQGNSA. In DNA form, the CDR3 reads TGTGCCAGCAGCCCCTCATCGCAGTACACTGAAGCTTTCTTT. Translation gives CASSPSSQYTEAFF.

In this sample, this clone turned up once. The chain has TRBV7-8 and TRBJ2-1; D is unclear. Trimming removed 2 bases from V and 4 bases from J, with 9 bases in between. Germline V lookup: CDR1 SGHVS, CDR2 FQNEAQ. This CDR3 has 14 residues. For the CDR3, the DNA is TGTGCCAGCAGCTTAAGTCCGCTGTACAATGAGCAGTTCTTC. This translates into CASSLSPLYNEQFF.

Written as DNA, the CDR3 is TGTGCCAGCAGCTTAGGTTTCGGGGCAGGGCCGAATGAAAAACTGTTTTTT. The encoded protein is CASSLGFGAGPNEKLFF. The chain uses TRBV7-9 and TRBJ1-4; D is possibly TRBD1 (5 bases). Germline V gives CDR1 SEHNR, CDR2 FQNEAQ (reference sequence). V shed 1 base and J shed 5 bases, with 17 bases lying between them. The CDR3 length is 17 residues. The full variable domain, rest sourced from reference TRBV7-9 and TRBJ1-4, is DTGVSQNPRHKITKRGQNVTFRCDPISEHNRLYWYRQTLGQGPEFLTYFQNEAQLEKSRLLSDRFSAERPKGSFSTLEIQRTEQGDSAMYLCASSLGFGAGPNEKLFFGSGTQLSVL.